This TCR beta chain was recorded in a study of T cell responses to AZD1222 COVID-19 vaccine. Looking at the study overall: The analysis combined second doses at about 4 or about 12 weeks. Study outcomes and limitations: Two AZD1222 doses significantly raised spike-specific TCR breadth and depth over controls. Close to half of spike-specific TCRs reportedly recognize unmutated variant regions.

Germline CDR1 SGHRS, CDR2 YFSETQ. Trimming pared 3 bases from V and 4 bases from J, leaving 11 bases between. The CDR3 spans 14 residues. Repertoires were generated with immunoSEQ multiplex PCR, while TCRdb's copy carries only in-frame clones and drops some. The table records 110,000 to 150,000 clones, approximately 83% of them present only once. A note on this clone: Its antigen remains unidentified.

The receptor was isolated from an adult in good health. The J gene is TRBJ1-3, the V gene TRBV5-1; perhaps TRBD1 as D (6 bases). Source: peripheral blood, taken on day 0 of AZD1222 vaccination. The CDR3 reads CASSSTGTGNTIYF. The CDR3 nucleotides are TGCGCCAGCAGCTCAACCGGGACAGGAAACACCATATATTTT.